This entry concerns a single T cell receptor (beta chain). Sequenced by immunoSEQ multiplex PCR; TCRdb stores in-frame clones only, minus some. There are around 71,000 clones in the sample; roughly four fifths occur only once, and under 30% lies in the top ten. The germline gives CDR1 MDHEN, CDR2 SYDVKM. Trimming took off 7 bases at V and 6 bases at J, with 16 bases between the two ends. The CDR3 runs to 14 residues. The data derive from a study of blood T cell repertoires in COVID-19. Turning to the study itself: Both acute and convalescent COVID-19 samples were obtained from the United States, Italy and Spain. The analysed material was cDNA or gDNA that came from T cells, B-cell-depleted T cells, or PBMCs.

The chain uses TRBV28 and TRBJ2-1; tentative D call: TRBD2 (6 bases). The specimen sequenced was peripheral blood. This TCR derives from a man between 65 and 85 years old with acute or convalescent COVID-19. The CDR3 DNA reads as TGTGCCAGCACCGGCGGGGCAAGAGGCAATGAGCAGTTCTTC. It encodes CASTGGARGNEQFF.